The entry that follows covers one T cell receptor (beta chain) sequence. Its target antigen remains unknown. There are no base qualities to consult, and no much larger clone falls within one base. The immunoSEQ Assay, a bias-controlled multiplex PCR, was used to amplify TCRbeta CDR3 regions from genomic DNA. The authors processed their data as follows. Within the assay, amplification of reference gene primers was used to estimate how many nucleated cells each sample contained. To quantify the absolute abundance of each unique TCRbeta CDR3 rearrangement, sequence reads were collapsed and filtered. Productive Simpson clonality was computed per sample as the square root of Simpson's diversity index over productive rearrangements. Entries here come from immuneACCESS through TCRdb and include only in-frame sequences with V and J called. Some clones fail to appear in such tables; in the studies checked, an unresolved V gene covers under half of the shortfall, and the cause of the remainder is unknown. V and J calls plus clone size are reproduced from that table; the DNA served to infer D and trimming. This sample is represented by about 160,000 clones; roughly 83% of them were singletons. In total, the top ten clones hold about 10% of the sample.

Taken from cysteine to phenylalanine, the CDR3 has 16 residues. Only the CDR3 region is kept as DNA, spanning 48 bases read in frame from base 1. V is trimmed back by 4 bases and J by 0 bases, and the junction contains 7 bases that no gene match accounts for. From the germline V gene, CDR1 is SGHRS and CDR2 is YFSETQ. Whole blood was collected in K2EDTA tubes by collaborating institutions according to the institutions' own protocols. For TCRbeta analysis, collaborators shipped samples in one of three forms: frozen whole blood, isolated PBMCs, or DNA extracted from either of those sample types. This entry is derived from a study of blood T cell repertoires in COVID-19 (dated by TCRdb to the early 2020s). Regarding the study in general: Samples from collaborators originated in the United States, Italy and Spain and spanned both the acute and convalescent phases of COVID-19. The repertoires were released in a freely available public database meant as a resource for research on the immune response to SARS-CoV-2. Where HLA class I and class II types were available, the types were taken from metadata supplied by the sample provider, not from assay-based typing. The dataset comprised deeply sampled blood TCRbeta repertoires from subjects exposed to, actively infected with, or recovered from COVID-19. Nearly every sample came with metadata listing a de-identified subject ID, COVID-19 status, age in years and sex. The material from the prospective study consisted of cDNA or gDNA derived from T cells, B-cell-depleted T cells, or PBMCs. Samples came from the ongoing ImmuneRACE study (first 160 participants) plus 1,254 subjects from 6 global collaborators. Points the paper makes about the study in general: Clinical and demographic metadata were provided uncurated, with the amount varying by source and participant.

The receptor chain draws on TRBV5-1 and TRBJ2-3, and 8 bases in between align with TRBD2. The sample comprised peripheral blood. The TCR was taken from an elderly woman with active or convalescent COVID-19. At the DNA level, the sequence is TGCGCCAGCAGCCCGGTGGGCGGGGGGAGCACAGATACGCAGTATTTT. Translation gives CASSPVGGGSTDTQYF.